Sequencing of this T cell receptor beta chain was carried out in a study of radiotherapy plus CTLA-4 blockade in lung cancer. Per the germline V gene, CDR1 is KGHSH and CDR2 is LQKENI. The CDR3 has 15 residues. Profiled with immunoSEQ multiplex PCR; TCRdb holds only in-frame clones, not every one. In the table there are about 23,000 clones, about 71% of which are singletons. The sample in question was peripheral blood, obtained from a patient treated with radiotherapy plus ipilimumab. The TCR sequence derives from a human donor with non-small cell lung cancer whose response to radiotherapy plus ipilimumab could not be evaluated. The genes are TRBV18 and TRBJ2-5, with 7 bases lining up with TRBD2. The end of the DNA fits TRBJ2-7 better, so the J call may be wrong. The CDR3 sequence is CASSPGAGVAYEQYF. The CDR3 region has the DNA TGTGCCAGCTCACCGGGTGCGGGAGTCGCCTACGAGCAGTACTTC.